This T cell receptor (beta chain) was recovered during a study of blood T cell repertoires in COVID-19. Study at large: The study drew acute and convalescent COVID-19 samples from the United States, Italy and Spain. Sample material is recorded as cDNA or gDNA derived from T cells, B-cell-depleted T cells, or PBMCs.

Original processing methods: Nucleated cell counts were estimated from reference gene primer amplification. TCRdb keeps only in-frame clones here, not all; method: immunoSEQ multiplex PCR. That table gives V, J and clone size, and the DNA gave D and trimming. Here the sample spans over 65,000 clones, over 70% being singletons. This CDR3 is 13 amino acids long. With V trimmed by 8 bases and J by 3 bases, 6 bases remained unmatched. Germline CDR1 and CDR2: SNHLY and FYNNEI. Only one count was recorded for this clone. The J gene is TRBJ1-2, the V gene TRBV2, with 7 nucleotides matching TRBD1. The sample comprised peripheral blood. The sequence was obtained from a human donor in a cohort sampled during active COVID-19. The CDR3 region is CASGFDRDYGYTF. CDR3 coding DNA: TGTGCCAGCGGATTCGACAGGGACTATGGCTACACCTTC.